The clone carrying this T cell receptor beta chain has a handful of counts. The antigen is unknown. This sample is part of a study of PD-1 blockade in classical Hodgkin lymphoma. Overall study results and limits: Newly diagnosed patients were reported to start with lower TCR diversity than healthy donors. The diversity seen at baseline in complete responders resembled that of newly diagnosed patients. Initiation of nivolumab under 1 year after ASCT led to exclusion of patients.

Indicated time point: cycle 4 day 1 (C4D1), after five to seven weeks of nivolumab. Relapse was seen in all patients after autologous stem cell transplantation, and brentuximab vedotin exposure was variable. Complete response, partial response or progressive disease made up the best responses. J was trimmed by 1 base and V by 5 bases; bases with no gene match: 8. The CDR3 sequence is 16 residues long. Germline V gene data show CDR1 as GTSNPN and CDR2 as SVGIG (reference sequence). Assay: immunoSEQ multiplex PCR; the TCRdb copy retains only in-frame clones and omits some. The table records around 60,000 clones, around nine tenths of them present only once.

The chain is built from TRBV30 and TRBJ2-5, with 12 bases fitting TRBD2. This TCR derives from a human donor with classical Hodgkin lymphoma. Here the sequenced sample was peripheral blood mononuclear cells (PBMCs), taken before the fourth cycle of nivolumab. The CDR3 DNA is TGTGCCTGGTTTCTGGGACTAGCGGGCCCCCAAGAGACCCAGTACTTC. Translating gives CAWFLGLAGPQETQYF.